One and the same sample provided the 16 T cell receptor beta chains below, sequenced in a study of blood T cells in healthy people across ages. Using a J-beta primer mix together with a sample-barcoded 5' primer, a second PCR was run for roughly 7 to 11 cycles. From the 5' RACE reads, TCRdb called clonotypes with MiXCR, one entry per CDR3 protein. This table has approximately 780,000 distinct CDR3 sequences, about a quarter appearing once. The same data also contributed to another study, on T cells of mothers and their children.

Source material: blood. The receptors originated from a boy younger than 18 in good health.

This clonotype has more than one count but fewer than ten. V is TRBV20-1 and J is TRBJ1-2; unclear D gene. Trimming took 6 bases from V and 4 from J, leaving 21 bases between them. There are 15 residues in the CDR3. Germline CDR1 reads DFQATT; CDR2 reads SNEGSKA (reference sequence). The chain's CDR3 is CSATSGRAASYGYTF. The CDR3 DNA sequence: TGCAGTGCCACGAGTGGGAGGGCGGCTAGCTATGGCTACACCTTC.

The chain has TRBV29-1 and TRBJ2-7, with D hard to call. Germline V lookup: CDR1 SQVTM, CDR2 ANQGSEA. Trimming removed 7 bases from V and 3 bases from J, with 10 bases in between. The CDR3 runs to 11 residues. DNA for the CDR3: TGCAGCGGCCAGGTGGGCTACGAGCAGTACTTC. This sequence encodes CSGQVGYEQYF.

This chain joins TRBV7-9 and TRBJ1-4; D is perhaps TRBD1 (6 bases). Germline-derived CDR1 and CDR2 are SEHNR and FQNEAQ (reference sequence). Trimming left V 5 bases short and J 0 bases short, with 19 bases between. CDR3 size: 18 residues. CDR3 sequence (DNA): TGTGCCAGCAGCCGCAGGACAGAACCCTCTGCAACTAATGAAAAACTGTTTTTT. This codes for CASSRRTEPSATNEKLFF. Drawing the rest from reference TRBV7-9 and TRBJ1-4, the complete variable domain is DTGVSQNPRHKITKRGQNVTFRCDPISEHNRLYWYRQTLGQGPEFLTYFQNEAQLEKSRLLSDRFSAERPKGSFSTLEIQRTEQGDSAMYLCASSRRTEPSATNEKLFFGSGTQLSVL.

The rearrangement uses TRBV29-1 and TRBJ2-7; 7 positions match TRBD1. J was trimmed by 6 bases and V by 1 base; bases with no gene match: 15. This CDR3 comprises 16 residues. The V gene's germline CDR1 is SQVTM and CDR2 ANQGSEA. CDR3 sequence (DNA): TGCAGCGTTGAAGGAGAGGGGGCGAGACGAAACCGCGAGCAGTACTTC. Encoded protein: CSVEGEGARRNREQYF.

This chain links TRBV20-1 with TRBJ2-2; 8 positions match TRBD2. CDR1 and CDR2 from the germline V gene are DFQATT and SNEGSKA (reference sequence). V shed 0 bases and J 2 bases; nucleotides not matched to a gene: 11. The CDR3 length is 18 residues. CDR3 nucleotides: TGCAGTGCTAGAGACGTGGGGAGAGCGGGGGCTAACACCGGGGAGCTGTTTTTT. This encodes CSARDVGRAGANTGELFF.

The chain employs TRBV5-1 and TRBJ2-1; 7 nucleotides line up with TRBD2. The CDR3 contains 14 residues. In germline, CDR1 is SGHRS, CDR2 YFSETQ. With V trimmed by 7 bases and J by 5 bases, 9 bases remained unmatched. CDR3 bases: TGCGCCAGCGCCCTCTGGGACTATAACAATGAGCAGTTCTTC. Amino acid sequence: CASALWDYNNEQFF.

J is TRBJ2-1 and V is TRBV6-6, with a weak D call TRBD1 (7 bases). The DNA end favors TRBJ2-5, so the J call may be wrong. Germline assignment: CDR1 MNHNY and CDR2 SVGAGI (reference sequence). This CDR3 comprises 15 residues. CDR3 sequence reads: CASSWEGRGRETQYF. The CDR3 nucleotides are TGTGCCAGCAGTTGGGAAGGCAGGGGGAGGGAGACCCAGTACTTC.

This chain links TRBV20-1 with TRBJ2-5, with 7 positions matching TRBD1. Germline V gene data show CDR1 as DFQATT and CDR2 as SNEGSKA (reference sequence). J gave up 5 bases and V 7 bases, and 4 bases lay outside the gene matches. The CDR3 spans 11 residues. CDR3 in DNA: TGCAGTGGGGGACAGCGGGAGACCCAGTACTTC. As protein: CSGGQRETQYF.

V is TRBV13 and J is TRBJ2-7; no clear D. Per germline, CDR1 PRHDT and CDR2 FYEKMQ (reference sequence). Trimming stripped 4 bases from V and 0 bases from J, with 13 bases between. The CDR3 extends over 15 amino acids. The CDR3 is CASSSPTPVSYEQYF. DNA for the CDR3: TGTGCCAGCAGCTCCCCCACTCCTGTCTCCTACGAGCAGTACTTC.

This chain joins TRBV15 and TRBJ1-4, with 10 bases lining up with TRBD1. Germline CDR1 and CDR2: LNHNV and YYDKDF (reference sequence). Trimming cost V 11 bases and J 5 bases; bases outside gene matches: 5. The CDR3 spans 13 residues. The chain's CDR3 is CAAGGQGNEKLFF. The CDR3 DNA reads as TGTGCCGCTGGGGGACAGGGGAATGAAAAACTGTTTTTT.

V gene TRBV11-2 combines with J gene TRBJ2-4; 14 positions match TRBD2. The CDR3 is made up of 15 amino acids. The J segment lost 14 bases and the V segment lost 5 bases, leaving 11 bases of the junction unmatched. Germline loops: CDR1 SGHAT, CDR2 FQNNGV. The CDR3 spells CASSGSTSGGAGEYF. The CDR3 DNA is TGTGCCAGCAGCGGATCGACTAGCGGGGGGGCCGGGGAGTACTTC.

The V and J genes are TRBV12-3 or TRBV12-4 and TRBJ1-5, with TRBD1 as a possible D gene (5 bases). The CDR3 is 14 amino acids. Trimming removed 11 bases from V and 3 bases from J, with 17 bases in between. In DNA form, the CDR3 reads TGTGCCGGCGCTCCGTGGGGGGACAATCAGCCCCAGCATTTT. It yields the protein CAGAPWGDNQPQHF.

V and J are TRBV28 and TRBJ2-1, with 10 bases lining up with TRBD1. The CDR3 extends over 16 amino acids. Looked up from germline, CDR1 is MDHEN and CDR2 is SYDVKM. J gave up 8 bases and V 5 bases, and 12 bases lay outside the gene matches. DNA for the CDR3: TGTGCCAGCAGTCCACCCGGGACAGGGGAGGTCGATGAGCAGTTCTTC. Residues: CASSPPGTGEVDEQFF.

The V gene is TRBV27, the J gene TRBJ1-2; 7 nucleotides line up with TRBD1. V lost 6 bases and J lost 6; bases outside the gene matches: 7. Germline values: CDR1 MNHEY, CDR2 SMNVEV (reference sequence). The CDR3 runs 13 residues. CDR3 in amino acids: CASRSRDSNGYTF. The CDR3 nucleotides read TGTGCCAGCAGGTCCCGGGACAGCAATGGCTACACCTTC.

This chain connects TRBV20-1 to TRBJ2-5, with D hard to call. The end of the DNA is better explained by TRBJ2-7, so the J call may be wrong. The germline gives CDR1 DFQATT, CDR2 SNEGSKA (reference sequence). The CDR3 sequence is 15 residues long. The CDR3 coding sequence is TGCAGTGCTGGGGTGGGGTACCAACCCTACCACGAGCAGTACTTC. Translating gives CSAGVGYQPYHEQYF.

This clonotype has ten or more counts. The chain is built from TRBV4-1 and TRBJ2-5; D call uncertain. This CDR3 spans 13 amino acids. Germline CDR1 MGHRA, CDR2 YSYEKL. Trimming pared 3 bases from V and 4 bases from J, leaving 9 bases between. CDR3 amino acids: CASSQVLRETQYF. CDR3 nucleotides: TGCGCCAGCAGCCAGGTACTCAGAGAGACCCAGTACTTC.